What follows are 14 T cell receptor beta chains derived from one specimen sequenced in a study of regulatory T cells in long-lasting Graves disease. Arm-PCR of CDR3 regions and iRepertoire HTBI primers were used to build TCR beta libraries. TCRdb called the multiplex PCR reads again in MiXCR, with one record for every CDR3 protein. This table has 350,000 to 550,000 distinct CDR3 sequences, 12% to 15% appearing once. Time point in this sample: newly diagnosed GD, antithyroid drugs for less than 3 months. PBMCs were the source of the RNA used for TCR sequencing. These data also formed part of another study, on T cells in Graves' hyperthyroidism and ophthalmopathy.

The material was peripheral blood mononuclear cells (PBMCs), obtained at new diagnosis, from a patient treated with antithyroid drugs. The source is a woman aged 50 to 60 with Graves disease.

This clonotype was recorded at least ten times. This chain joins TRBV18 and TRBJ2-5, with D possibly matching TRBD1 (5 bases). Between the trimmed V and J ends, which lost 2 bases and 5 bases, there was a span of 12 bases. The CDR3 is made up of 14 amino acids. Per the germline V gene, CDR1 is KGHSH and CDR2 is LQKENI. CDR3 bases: TGTGCCAGCTCACCAAGAAGGGGCTTTGAGACCCAGTACTTC. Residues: CASSPRRGFETQYF.

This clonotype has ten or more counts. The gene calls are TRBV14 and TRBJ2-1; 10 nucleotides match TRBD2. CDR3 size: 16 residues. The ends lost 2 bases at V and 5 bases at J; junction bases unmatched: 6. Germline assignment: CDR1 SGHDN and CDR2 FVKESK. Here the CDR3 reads CASSQPSSGRHNEQFF. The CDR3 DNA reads TGTGCCAGCAGCCAACCGTCTAGCGGGAGACACAATGAGCAGTTCTTC.

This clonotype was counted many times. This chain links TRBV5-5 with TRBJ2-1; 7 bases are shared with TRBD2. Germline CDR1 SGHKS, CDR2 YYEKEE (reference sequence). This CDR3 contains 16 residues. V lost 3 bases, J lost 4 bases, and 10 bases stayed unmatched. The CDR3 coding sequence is TGTGCCAGCAGCTGGGACTACCCAGAAAGATACAATGAGCAGTTCTTC. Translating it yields CASSWDYPERYNEQFF.

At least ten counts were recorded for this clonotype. Written as DNA, the CDR3 is TGTGCCAGCAGCCCGCCGGGACTCACAATTGGCGAGCAGTACTTC. Translating gives CASSPPGLTIGEQYF. J is TRBJ2-7 and V is TRBV11-2; D may be TRBD2 (6 bases). Germline CDR1 and CDR2: SGHAT and FQNNGV. V was trimmed by 5 bases and J by 6 bases, leaving 20 bases between them. The CDR3 totals 15 residues.

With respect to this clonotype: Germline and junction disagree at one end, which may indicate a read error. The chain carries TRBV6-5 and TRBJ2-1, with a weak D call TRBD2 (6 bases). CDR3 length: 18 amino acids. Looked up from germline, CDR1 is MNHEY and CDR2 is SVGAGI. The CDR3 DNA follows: TGTGCCAGCAGTTACTGGGGCGCGGGACTGTCCTCCTACAATGAGCGGTTCTTC. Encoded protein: CASSYWGAGLSSYNERFF.

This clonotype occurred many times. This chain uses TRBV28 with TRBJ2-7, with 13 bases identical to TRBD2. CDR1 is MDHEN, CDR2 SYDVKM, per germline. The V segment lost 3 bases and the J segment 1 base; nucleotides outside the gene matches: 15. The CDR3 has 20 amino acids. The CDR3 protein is CASSLRPGLAGSFLSYEQYF. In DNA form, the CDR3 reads TGTGCCAGCAGTTTGCGACCGGGACTAGCGGGATCTTTTTTATCCTACGAGCAGTACTTC.

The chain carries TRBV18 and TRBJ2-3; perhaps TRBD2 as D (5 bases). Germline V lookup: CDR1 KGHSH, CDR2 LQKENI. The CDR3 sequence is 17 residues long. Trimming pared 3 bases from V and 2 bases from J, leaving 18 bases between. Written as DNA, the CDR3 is TGTGCCAGCTCACCTACGTCGGGGAGTTTGCCCACAGATACGCAGTATTTT. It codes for CASSPTSGSLPTDTQYF.

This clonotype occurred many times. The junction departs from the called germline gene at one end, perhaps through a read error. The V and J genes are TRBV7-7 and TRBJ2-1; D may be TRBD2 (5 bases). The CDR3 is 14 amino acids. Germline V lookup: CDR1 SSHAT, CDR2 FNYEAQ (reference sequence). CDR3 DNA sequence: TGTGCTAGCAGCTTAGTCCCCCCCCCTGGGAGGCAGTTCTTC. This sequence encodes CASSLVPPPGRQFF. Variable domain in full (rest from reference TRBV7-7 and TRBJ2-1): GAGVSQSPRYKVTKRGQDVTLRCDPISSHATLYWYQQALGQGPEFLTYFNYEAQPDKSGLPSDRFSAERPEGSISTLTIQRTEQRDSAMYRCASSLVPPPGRQFFGPGTRLTVL.

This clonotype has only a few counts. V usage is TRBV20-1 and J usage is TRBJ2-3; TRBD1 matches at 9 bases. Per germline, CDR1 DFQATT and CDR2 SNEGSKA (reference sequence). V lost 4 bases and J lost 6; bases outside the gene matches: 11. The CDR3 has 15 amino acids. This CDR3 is CSAISRQGGRDTQYF. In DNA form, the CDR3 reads TGCAGTGCTATCTCCCGACAGGGGGGACGGGATACGCAGTATTTT.

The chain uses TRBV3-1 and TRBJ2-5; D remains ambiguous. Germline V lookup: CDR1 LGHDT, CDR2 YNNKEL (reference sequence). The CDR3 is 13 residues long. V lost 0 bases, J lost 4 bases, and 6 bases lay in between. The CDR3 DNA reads TGTGCCAGCAGCCAAGATACCCGAGAGACCCAGTACTTC. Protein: CASSQDTRETQYF.

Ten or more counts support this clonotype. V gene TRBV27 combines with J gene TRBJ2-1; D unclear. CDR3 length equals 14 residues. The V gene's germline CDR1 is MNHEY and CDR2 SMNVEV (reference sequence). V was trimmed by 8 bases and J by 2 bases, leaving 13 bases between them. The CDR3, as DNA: TGTGCCAGCTCCAGGCAGGTTACCTACAATGAGCAGTTCTTC. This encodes CASSRQVTYNEQFF.

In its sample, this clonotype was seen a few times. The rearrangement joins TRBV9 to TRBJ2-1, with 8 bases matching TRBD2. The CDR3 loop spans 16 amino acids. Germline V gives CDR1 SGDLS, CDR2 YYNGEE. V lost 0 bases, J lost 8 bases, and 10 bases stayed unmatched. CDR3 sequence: CASSVAVVREVDEQFF. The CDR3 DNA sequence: TGTGCCAGCAGCGTAGCTGTTGTGCGGGAGGTGGATGAGCAGTTCTTC.

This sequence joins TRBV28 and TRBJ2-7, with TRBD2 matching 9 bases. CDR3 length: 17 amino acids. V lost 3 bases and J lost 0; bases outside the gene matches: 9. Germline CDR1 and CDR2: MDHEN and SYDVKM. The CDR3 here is CASSFNGAGGSSYEQYF. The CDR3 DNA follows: TGTGCCAGCAGTTTTAACGGCGCGGGAGGGAGCTCCTACGAGCAGTACTTC.

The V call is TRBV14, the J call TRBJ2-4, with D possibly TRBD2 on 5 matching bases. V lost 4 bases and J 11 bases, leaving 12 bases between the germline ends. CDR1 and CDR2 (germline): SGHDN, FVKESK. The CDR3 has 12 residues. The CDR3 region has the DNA TGTGCCAGCAGCCCAGTCCTGGGAGTTCAGTACTTC. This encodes CASSPVLGVQYF.